This entry lists 6 T cell receptor beta chains sequenced from one sample in a study of response to subunit inactivated influenza vaccine. MiXCR was run by TCRdb on the RT-PCR reads, yielding one entry per CDR3 protein. The sample carries about 650,000 distinct CDR3 sequences, 15% to 17% recorded once. The source material was PBMCs from blood, sampled 11 to 12 days after vaccination. All receptors derive from a man aged 45-60 years who received an inactivated influenza vaccine.

The genes are TRBV10-3 and TRBJ2-7; D may be TRBD2 (5 bases). V lost 7 bases to trimming and J lost 5 bases, with 15 bases between them. Germline values: CDR1 ENHRY, CDR2 SYGVKD. The CDR3 extends over 13 amino acids. In DNA, the CDR3 is TGTGCCATCAAACATCCGTTCGGGGACGAGCAGTACTTC. The encoded protein is CAIKHPFGDEQYF.

The rearrangement links TRBV7-8 to TRBJ1-2, with D perhaps TRBD1 (6 bases). V was cut by 3 bases and J by 6 bases, with 14 bases left in between. The CDR3 contains 14 residues. Germline CDR1 SGHVS, CDR2 FQNEAQ. CDR3 residues: CASSFTGKENGYTF. CDR3 nucleotides: TGTGCCAGCAGCTTTACAGGGAAGGAAAATGGCTACACCTTC.

The chain employs TRBV5-1 and TRBJ2-5; D perhaps matches TRBD2 (6 bases). The germline gives CDR1 SGHRS, CDR2 YFSETQ. Trimming removed 4 bases from V and 3 bases from J, with 10 bases in between. The CDR3 is 13 amino acids. DNA of the CDR3: TGCGCCAGCAGCGAGTCGGGAGAAGAGACCCAGTACTTC. As protein: CASSESGEETQYF. The entire variable domain, with the rest obtained from reference TRBV5-1 and TRBJ2-5, is as follows: KAGVTQTPRYLIKTRGQQVTLSCSPISGHRSVSWYQQTPGQGLQFLFEYFSETQRNKGNFPGRFSGRQFSNSRSEMNVSTLELGDSALYLCASSESGEETQYFGPGTRLLVL.

The V call is TRBV10-3, the J call TRBJ2-1, with 13 bases lining up with TRBD2. The CDR3 extends over 15 amino acids. The trim removed 0 bases at V and 9 bases at J, leaving 2 bases unmatched. Per germline, CDR1 ENHRY and CDR2 SYGVKD. The CDR3 sequence: CAISESTSGRGEQFF. The CDR3 DNA reads as TGTGCCATCAGTGAGTCTACTAGCGGGAGGGGTGAGCAGTTCTTC.

The V and J genes are TRBV12-3 or TRBV12-4 and TRBJ1-2, with D unclear. CDR3 length: 16 amino acids. V was shortened by 5 bases and J by 5 bases, with 21 bases between the two germline ends. Here the CDR3 DNA reads TGTGCCAGCAGTGACTCAAGTCGGGGTGGTTTATATGGCTACACCTTC. It specifies CASSDSSRGGLYGYTF.

The chain carries TRBV27 and TRBJ1-1; D ambiguous. V was trimmed by 7 bases and J by 7 bases, leaving 16 bases between them. CDR1 is MNHEY and CDR2 is SMNVEV in the germline V gene (reference sequence). The CDR3 consists of 13 residues. As DNA, the CDR3 is TGTGCCAGCAAGAAGGACGGGTTCGGTGAAGCTTTCTTT. This gives the protein CASKKDGFGEAFF.